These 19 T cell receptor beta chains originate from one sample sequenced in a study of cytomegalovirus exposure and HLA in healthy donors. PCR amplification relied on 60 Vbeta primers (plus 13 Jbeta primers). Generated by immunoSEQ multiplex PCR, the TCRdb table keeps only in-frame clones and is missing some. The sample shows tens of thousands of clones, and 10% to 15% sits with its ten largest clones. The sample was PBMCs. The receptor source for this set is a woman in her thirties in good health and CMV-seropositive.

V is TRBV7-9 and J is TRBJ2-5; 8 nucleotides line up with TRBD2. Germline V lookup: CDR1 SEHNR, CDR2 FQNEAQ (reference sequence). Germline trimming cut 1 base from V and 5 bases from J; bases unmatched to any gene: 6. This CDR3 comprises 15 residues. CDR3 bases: TGTGCCAGCAGCTTAGAGGTTAGCGGGGCCGAGACCCAGTACTTC. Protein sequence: CASSLEVSGAETQYF.

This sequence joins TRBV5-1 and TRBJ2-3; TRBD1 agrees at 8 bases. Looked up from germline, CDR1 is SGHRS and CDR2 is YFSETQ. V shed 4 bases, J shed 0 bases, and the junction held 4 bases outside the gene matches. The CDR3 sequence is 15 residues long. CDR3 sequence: CASSTDRDSTDTQYF. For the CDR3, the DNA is TGCGCCAGCAGCACGGACAGGGATAGCACAGATACGCAGTATTTT.

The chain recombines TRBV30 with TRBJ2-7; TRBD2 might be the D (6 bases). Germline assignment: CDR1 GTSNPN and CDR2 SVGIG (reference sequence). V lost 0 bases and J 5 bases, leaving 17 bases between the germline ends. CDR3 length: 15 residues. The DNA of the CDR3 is TGTGCCTGGAGTGTAGGGCGGGGCTGGTCTAACGAGCAGTACTTC. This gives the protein CAWSVGRGWSNEQYF.

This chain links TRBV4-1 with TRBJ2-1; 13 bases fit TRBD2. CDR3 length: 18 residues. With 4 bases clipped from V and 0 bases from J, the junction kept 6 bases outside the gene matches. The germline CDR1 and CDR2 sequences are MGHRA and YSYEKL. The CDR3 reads CASSPGLAGRNSYNEQFF. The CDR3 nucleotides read TGCGCCAGCAGCCCGGGACTAGCGGGGCGAAACTCCTACAATGAGCAGTTCTTC.

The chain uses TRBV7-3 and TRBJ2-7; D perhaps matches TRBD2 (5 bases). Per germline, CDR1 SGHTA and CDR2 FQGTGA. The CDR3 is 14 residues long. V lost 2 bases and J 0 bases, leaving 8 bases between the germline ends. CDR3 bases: TGTGCCAGCAGCTTACGCGCGGGCTCCTACGAGCAGTACTTC. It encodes CASSLRAGSYEQYF.

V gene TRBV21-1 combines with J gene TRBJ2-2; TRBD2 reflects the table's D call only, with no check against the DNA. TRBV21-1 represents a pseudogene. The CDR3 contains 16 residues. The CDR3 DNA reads TGTGCCAGCAGCAAAAGGCTCAGCGGGGACACCGGGGAGCTGTTTTTT. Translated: CASSKRLSGDTGELFF.

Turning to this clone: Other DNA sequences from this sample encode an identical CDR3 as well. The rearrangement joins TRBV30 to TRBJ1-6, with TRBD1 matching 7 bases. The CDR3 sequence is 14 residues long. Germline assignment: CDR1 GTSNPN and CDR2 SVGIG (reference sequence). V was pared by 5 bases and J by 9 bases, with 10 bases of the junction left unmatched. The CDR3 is CAWGRGTAVSPLHF. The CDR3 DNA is TGTGCCTGGGGGAGAGGGACAGCAGTTTCACCCCTCCACTTT.

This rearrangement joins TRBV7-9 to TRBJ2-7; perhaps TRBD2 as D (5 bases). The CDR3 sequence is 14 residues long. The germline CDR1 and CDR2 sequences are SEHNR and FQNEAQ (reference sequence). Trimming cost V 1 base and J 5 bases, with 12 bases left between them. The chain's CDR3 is CASSLDLTGNEQYF. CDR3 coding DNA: TGTGCCAGCAGCTTAGACCTAACGGGGAACGAGCAGTACTTC.

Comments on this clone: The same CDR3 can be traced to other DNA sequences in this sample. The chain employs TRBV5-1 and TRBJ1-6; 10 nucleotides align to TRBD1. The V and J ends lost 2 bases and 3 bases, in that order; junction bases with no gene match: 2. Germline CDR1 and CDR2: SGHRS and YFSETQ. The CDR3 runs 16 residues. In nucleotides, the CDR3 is TGCGCCAGCAGCTTCGGGACAGGGGACTATAATTCACCCCTCCACTTT. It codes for CASSFGTGDYNSPLHF.

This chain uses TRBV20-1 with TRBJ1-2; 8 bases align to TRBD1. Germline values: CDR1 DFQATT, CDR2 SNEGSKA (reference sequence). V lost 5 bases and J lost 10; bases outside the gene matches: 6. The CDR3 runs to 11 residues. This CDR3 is CSARTGQTYTF. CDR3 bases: TGCAGTGCTCGGACAGGGCAAACCTACACCTTC.

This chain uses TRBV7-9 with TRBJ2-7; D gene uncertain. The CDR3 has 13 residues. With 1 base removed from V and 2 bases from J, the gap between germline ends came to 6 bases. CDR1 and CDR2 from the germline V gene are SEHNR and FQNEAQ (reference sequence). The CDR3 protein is CASSLESAYEQYF. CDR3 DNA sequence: TGTGCCAGCAGCTTAGAGAGTGCCTACGAGCAGTACTTC.

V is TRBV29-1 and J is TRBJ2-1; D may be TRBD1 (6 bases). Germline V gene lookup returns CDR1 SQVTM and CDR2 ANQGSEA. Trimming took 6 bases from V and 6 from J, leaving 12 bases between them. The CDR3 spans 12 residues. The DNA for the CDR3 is TGCAGCGTCACGGGACATGCCAATGAGCAGTTCTTC. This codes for CSVTGHANEQFF.

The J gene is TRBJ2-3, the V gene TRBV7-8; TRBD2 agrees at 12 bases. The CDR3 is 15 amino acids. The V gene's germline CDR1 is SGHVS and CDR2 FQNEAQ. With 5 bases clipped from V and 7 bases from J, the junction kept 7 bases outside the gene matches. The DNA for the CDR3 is TGTGCCAGCAGCACAACTAGCGGGAGGACACATACGCAGTATTTT. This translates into CASSTTSGRTHTQYF.

CDR3 sequence reads: CASSLEGAVAGGEAFF. The CDR3 DNA reads TGCGCCAGCAGCTTAGAGGGGGCAGTTGCTGGGGGTGAAGCTTTCTTT. The chain joins TRBV5-1 to TRBJ1-1; 7 bases fit TRBD1. CDR1 and CDR2 from the germline V gene are SGHRS and YFSETQ. The CDR3 sequence is 16 residues long. The V gene end was trimmed by 2 bases and the J gene end by 7 bases; junction bases not matched to a gene: 14. The full variable domain, with the rest looked up from reference TRBV5-1 and TRBJ1-1, is KAGVTQTPRYLIKTRGQQVTLSCSPISGHRSVSWYQQTPGQGLQFLFEYFSETQRNKGNFPGRFSGRQFSNSRSEMNVSTLELGDSALYLCASSLEGAVAGGEAFFGQGTRLTVV.

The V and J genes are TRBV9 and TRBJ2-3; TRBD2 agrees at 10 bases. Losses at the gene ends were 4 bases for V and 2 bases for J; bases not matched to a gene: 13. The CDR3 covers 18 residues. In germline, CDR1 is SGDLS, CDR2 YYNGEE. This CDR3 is CASSLPTGLAEFTDTQYF. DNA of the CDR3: TGTGCCAGCAGCCTACCTACCGGACTAGCGGAATTCACAGATACGCAGTATTTT.

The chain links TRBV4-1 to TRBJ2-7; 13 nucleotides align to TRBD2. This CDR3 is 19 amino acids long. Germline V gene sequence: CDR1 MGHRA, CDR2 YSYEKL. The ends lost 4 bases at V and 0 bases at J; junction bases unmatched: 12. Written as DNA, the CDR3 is TGCGCCAGCAGCCTACAGGTGACTAGCGGGGGGACGATCTCCTACGAGCAGTACTTC. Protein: CASSLQVTSGGTISYEQYF.

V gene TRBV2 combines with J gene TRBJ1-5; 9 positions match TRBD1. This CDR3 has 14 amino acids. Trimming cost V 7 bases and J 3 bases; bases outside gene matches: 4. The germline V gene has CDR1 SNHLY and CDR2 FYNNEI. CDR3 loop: CASNGQGNNQPQHF. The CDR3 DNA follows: TGTGCCAGCAACGGACAGGGGAACAATCAGCCCCAGCATTTT.

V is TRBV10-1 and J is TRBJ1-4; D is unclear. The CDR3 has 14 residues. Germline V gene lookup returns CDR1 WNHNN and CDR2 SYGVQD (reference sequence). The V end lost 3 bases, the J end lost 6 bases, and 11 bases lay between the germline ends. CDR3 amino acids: CASSEGTRDEKLFF. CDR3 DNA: TGCGCCAGCAGTGAAGGCACTAGAGATGAAAAACTGTTTTTT.

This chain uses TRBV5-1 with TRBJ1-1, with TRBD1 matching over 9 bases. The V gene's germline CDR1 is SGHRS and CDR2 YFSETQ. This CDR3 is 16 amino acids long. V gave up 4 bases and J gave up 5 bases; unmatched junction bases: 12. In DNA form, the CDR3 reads TGCGCCAGCAGCGGACCGGGACAGGGTATCGGGACTGAAGCTTTCTTT. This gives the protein CASSGPGQGIGTEAFF.